These T cell receptor beta chains were read from a single sample in a study of blood T cells in healthy people across ages. In TCRdb, the 5' RACE reads were re-called with MiXCR into one record per CDR3 protein. The sample holds fewer than 700,000 distinct CDR3 sequences, around two fifths seen once. Sample: blood. Source of these receptors: a man older than 75 in good health. Both conserved end residues are part of each CDR3. D genes are given only for firm matches. Clone size is stated in some rows and not others, as once, few, many or a class when expanded.

V gene	J gene	D gene	clone size	CDR3 DNA	CDR3 protein
TRBV9	TRBJ2-7	-	once	TGTGCCAGCAGCGTAGCTCGACAGGGAGGGGTCTACGAGCAGTACTTC	CASSVARQGGVYEQYF
TRBV11-2	TRBJ2-6	-	few	TGTGCCAGCAGCTCCATCAGGAGACCCGGGGCCAACGTCCTGACTTTC	CASSSIRRPGANVLTF
TRBV7-3	TRBJ2-2	-	few	TGTGCCAGCAGCCGAGACAAGGCTACCGGGGAGCTGTTTTTT	CASSRDKATGELFF
TRBV6-2/TRBV6-3	TRBJ2-3	-	-	TGTGCCAGCAGTTCCCCCCGGGGTCCAGCGTATTTT	CASSSPRGPAYF
TRBV7-3	TRBJ2-6	-	-	TGTGCCAGCAGCTATGGCATGAAAGGCTCTGGGGCCAACGTCCTGACTTTC	CASSYGMKGSGANVLTF
TRBV6-2/TRBV6-3	TRBJ2-3	-	-	TGTGCCAGCAGTTACTCGATTTCTTCCCAGCGGGTGACGCACGGAGATACGCAGTATTTT	CASSYSISSQRVTHGDTQYF
TRBV28	TRBJ2-3	-	few	TGTGCCATCCAGGGGGGGGGCACAGATACGCAGTATTTT	CAIQGGGTDTQYF
TRBV9	TRBJ2-3	TRBD2	-	TGTGCCAGCAGCGTTGCGGGGGGCCCGATAGATACGCAGTATTTT	CASSVAGGPIDTQYF
TRBV11-2	TRBJ2-4	TRBD1	few	TGTGCCAGCAGCCCGGTTGTCCAGGGGGCAGGAGAGCAGTACTTC	CASSPVVQGAGEQYF
TRBV7-3	TRBJ2-1	TRBD2	-	TGTGCCAGCAGCTCGGGACTAGCGGGAGGATCGGATGAGCAGTTCTTC	CASSSGLAGGSDEQFF
TRBV4-2	TRBJ2-7	TRBD1	few	TGTGCCAGCAGCCAAGAGAGCAGGGGGCCCCGCGAGCAGTACTTC	CASSQESRGPREQYF
TRBV13	TRBJ2-7	-	-	TGTGCCACCAGTGTACAAAGGGTTGGTGAGCAGTACTTC	CATSVQRVGEQYF
TRBV30	TRBJ1-6	-	few	TGTGCCTCCAGCCGAGCGGTTAATTCACCCCTCCACTTT	CASSRAVNSPLHF
TRBV7-8	TRBJ2-5	TRBD1	few	TGTGCCAGCAGGTCCGTCCGGGACAGCCAAGAGACCCAGTACTTC	CASRSVRDSQETQYF
TRBV3-1	TRBJ2-7	-	few	TGTGCCAGCAGCCGTACCCCGGGACAAACCTCCTACGAGCAGTACTTC	CASSRTPGQTSYEQYF
TRBV28	TRBJ2-7	TRBD2	few	TGTGCCAGCAGACGGACTAGCGGCCTACGCGAGCAGTACTTC	CASRRTSGLREQYF
TRBV5-1	TRBJ2-4	TRBD2	-	TGCGCCAGCACCATAGCGGGGGATGGCAGAAACATTCAGTACTTC	CASTIAGDGRNIQYF
TRBV28	TRBJ2-2	-	-	TGTGCCAGCAGTTTACGAGGGTATGGCGGGGAGCTGTTTTTT	CASSLRGYGGELFF
TRBV7-2	TRBJ1-5	-	-	TGTGCCAGCAGCTTAGCCTGGGATAAGACGAATCAGCCCCAGCATTTT	CASSLAWDKTNQPQHF
TRBV7-8	TRBJ2-7	TRBD2	once	TGTGCCAGCAGTCGCCGCGGGAGGGGATCCTACGAGCAGTACTTC	CASSRRGRGSYEQYF
TRBV20-1	TRBJ1-1	-	-	TGCAGTGCCCTTTATTCGAACACTGAAGCTTTCTTT	CSALYSNTEAFF
TRBV6-6	TRBJ2-4	TRBD1	few	TGTGCCAGCAGTCAACAGGGACAGGGGAAAAACATTCAGTACTTC	CASSQQGQGKNIQYF
TRBV28	TRBJ2-7	TRBD1	-	TGTGCCAGCAGGGAACCGGGACAGGGAATCCGCGAGCAGTACTTC	CASREPGQGIREQYF
TRBV18	TRBJ1-1	-	few	TGTGCCAGCTCACCACCGATAGGGGGACAGAACACTGAAGCTTTCTTT	CASSPPIGGQNTEAFF
TRBV28	TRBJ1-2	-	-	TGTGCCAGCAGTTTCCAGGAGAACTATGGCTACACCTTC	CASSFQENYGYTF
TRBV15	TRBJ1-6	-	-	TGTGCCGCCAGCAGAGACAGGTCTAATTCACCCCTCCACTTT	CAASRDRSNSPLHF
TRBV12-3/TRBV12-4	TRBJ2-5	TRBD1	-	TGTGCCAGCAGCCAAAGGACAGGGGGAAGTGAGACCCAGTACTTC	CASSQRTGGSETQYF
TRBV7-2	TRBJ1-1	-	-	TGTGCCAGCAGCTTACGTTGGGGATTGTCGAACACTGAAGCTTTCTTT	CASSLRWGLSNTEAFF
TRBV20-1	TRBJ1-4	-	-	TGCAGTGCTGGAGATCTGATAACTAATGAAAAACTGTTTTTT	CSAGDLITNEKLFF
TRBV12-3/TRBV12-4	TRBJ2-1	TRBD1	-	TGTGCCAGCAGTGGGGCAGGGACAGGGTATGATGAGCAGTTCTTC	CASSGAGTGYDEQFF
TRBV12-5	TRBJ2-5	-	many	TGTGCTAGTGGGACTGGATCGGCCGAGACCCAGTACTTC	CASGTGSAETQYF
TRBV7-3	TRBJ1-1	TRBD1	-	TGTGCCAGCAGTCCGCGGGACAGGCGGAACACTGAAGCTTTCTTT	CASSPRDRRNTEAFF
TRBV28	TRBJ2-2	-	-	TGTGCCAGCAGAGCAGGGGGACTGAACACCGGGGAGCTGTTTTTT	CASRAGGLNTGELFF
TRBV28	TRBJ2-7	-	-	TGTGCCAGCAGTCCCTCAAACAGGGATCTCTACGAGCAGTACTTC	CASSPSNRDLYEQYF
TRBV6-2/TRBV6-3	TRBJ2-6	-	-	TGTGCCAGCAGTTACTATCAGACTAACTCTGGGGCCAACGTCCTGACTTTC	CASSYYQTNSGANVLTF
TRBV4-3	TRBJ2-7	-	-	TGCGCCTGCAGCCAAGATGGGTCCCTTTCCGATGAGCAGTACTTC	CACSQDGSLSDEQYF
TRBV5-1	TRBJ1-1	-	-	TGCGCCAGCAGCCTGTTAGGTCCGGGTCCGAACACTGAAGCTTTCTTT	CASSLLGPGPNTEAFF
TRBV4-2	TRBJ1-6	-	-	TGTGCCAGCAGCCAACAAAGACTGGGTTCACCCCTCCACTTT	CASSQQRLGSPLHF
TRBV5-1	TRBJ2-6	-	few	TGCGCCAGCAGCTTGGGTGGAACAGCTGGGGCCAACGTCCTGACTTTC	CASSLGGTAGANVLTF
TRBV20-1	TRBJ1-5	-	-	TGCAGTGCGTCGGACGGTGAATTAAATCAGCCCCAGCATTTT	CSASDGELNQPQHF
TRBV28	TRBJ1-4	TRBD1	-	TGTGCCAGCGTGACAGGGGGTGCAGAAAAACTGTTTTTT	CASVTGGAEKLFF
TRBV2	TRBJ2-7	-	many	TGTGCCAGCTGTGAACTATGGTACGAGCAGTACTTC	CASCELWYEQYF
TRBV6-2/TRBV6-3	TRBJ1-5	-	few	TGTGCCAGCAGTTACCCGAACGGGGGGAATCAGCCCCAGCATTTT	CASSYPNGGNQPQHF
TRBV27	TRBJ1-2	TRBD1	-	TGTGCCAGCAGCTTCCGGGACAGGGCGACATATGGCTACACCTTC	CASSFRDRATYGYTF
TRBV16	TRBJ1-2	-	-	TGTGCCAGCAGCCCGGATACAGGGTGGGATGGCTACACCTTC	CASSPDTGWDGYTF
TRBV7-2	TRBJ2-2	-	-	TGTGCCAGCAGCTCGATCCGGGCTACCGGGGAGCTGTTTTTT	CASSSIRATGELFF
TRBV6-2/TRBV6-3	TRBJ2-7	TRBD2	-	TGTGCCAGCTTGGGACTAGCGGGGGGGCCGCCCTACGAGCAGTACTTC	CASLGLAGGPPYEQYF
TRBV6-1	TRBJ1-1	-	-	TGTGCCAGCAGTGCCAGGGGTGCCGCTGAAGCTTTCTTT	CASSARGAAEAFF
TRBV3-1	TRBJ2-3	TRBD1	-	TGTGCCAGCAGCCAGGACAGGGGTTCAGATACGCAGTATTTT	CASSQDRGSDTQYF
TRBV6-1	TRBJ1-5	-	-	TGTGCCAGCAGTGAAGCGCGTAAAGGGGGAAATCAGCCCCAGCATTTT	CASSEARKGGNQPQHF
TRBV20-1	TRBJ2-7	-	few	TGCAGTGCTAGAGACTCGGGACGCCCTAACTACGAGCAGTACTTC	CSARDSGRPNYEQYF
TRBV6-2/TRBV6-3	TRBJ2-4	-	many	TGTGCCAGCGAACTATCGAGCGGAAACCTCCGGGAGCAGTACTTC	CASELSSGNLREQYF
TRBV3-1	TRBJ1-6	TRBD1	-	TGTGCCAGCAACAGACAGGGGTCGGATTCACCCCTCCACTTT	CASNRQGSDSPLHF
TRBV14	TRBJ2-5	TRBD1	-	TGTGCCAGCAGCCGTAGACAGGGTGTGGAGACCCAGTACTTC	CASSRRQGVETQYF
TRBV27	TRBJ1-1	-	-	TGTGCCAGCAGTCCTCAGGAGAGGCGGACTGAAGCTTTCTTT	CASSPQERRTEAFF
TRBV15	TRBJ2-5	-	once	TGTGCCACCAGCAGAGAATGGGGACGGAACAATGAGCAGTACTTC	CATSREWGRNNEQYF
TRBV2	TRBJ2-3	TRBD1	once	TGTGCCAGCAGTGAAGACAGGGGGTGGAGGGATACGCAGTATTTT	CASSEDRGWRDTQYF
TRBV12-5	TRBJ2-7	-	-	TGTGCTAGTGGGGCGGGACCCTTACCCTACGAGCAGTACTTC	CASGAGPLPYEQYF
TRBV24-1	TRBJ2-1	TRBD2	-	TGTGCCACCAGTGATCCCAGCGGGAACTCCTACAATGAGCAGTTCTTC	CATSDPSGNSYNEQFF